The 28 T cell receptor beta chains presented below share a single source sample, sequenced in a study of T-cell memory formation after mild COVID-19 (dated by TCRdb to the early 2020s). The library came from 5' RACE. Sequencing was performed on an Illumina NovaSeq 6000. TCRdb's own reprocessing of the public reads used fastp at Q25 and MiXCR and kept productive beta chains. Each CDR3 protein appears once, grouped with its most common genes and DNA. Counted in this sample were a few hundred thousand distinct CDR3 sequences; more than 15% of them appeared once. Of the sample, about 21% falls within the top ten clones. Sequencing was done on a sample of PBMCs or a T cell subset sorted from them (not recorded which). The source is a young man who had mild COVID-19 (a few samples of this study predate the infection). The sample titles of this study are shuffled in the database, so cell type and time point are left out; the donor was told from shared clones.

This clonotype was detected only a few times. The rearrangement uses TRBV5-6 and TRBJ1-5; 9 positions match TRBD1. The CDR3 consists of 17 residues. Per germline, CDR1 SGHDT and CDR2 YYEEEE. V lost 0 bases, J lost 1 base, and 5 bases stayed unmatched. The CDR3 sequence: CASSLAQGARSNQPQHF. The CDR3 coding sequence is TGTGCCAGCAGCTTGGCACAGGGGGCGAGGAGCAATCAGCCCCAGCATTTT.

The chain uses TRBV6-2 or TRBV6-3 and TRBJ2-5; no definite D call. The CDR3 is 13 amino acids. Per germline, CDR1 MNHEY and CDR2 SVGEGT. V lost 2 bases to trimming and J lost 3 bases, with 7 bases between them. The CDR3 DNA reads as TGTGCCAGCAGTTACGACTTCAAAGAGACCCAGTACTTC. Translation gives CASSYDFKETQYF.

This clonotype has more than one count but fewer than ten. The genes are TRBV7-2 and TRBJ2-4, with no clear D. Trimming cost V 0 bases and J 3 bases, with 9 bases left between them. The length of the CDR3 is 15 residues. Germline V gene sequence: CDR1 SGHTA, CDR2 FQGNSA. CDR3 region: CASSLAGFSKNIQYF. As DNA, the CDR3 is TGTGCCAGCAGCTTAGCGGGGTTTAGCAAAAACATTCAGTACTTC.

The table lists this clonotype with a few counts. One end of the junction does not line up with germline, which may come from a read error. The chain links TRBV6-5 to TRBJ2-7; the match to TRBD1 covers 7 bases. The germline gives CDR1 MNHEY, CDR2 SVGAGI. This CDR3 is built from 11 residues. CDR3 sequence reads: CASSAGTVEHF. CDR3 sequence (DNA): TGTGCCAGCAGTGCCGGGACAGTGGAACACTTC.

CDR3 sequence (DNA): TGTGCCAGCAGCTTAGCTGGGACAGGGGGCCATTACGAGCAGTACTTC. This codes for CASSLAGTGGHYEQYF. The chain combines TRBV11-2 with TRBJ2-7; 12 bases are a match to TRBD1. The CDR3 is 16 amino acids. Germline V gene sequence: CDR1 SGHAT, CDR2 FQNNGV. Trimming removed 1 base from V and 4 bases from J; junction bases left unmatched: 5.

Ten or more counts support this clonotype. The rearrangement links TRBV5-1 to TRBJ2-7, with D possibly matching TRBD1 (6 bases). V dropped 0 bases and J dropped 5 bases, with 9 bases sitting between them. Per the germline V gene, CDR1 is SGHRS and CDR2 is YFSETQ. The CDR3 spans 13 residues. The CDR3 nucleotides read TGCGCCAGCAGCTTGGGGGGGCCGGACGAGCAGTACTTC. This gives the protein CASSLGGPDEQYF. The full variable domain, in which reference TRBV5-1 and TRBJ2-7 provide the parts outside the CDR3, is KAGVTQTPRYLIKTRGQQVTLSCSPISGHRSVSWYQQTPGQGLQFLFEYFSETQRNKGNFPGRFSGRQFSNSRSEMNVSTLELGDSALYLCASSLGGPDEQYFGPGTRLTVT.

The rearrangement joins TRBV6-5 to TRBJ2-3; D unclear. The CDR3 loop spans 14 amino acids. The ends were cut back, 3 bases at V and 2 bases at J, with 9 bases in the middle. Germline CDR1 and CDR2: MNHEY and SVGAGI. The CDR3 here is CASSYLSFTDTQYF. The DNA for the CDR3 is TGTGCCAGCAGTTATCTGTCTTTCACAGATACGCAGTATTTT.

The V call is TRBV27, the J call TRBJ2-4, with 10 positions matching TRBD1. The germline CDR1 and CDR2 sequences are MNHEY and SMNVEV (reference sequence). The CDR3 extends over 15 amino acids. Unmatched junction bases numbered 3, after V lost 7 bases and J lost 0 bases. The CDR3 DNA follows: TGTGCCAGCACGGGACAGGGGCTAGCCAAAAACATTCAGTACTTC. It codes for CASTGQGLAKNIQYF.

The CDR3 region has the DNA TGTGCCACCAGTGATGGCAGGGGGCTGAGCACTGAAGCTTTCTTT. Translating it yields CATSDGRGLSTEAFF. This sequence joins TRBV24-1 and TRBJ1-1; 8 bases agree with TRBD1. Germline V gene sequence: CDR1 KGHDR, CDR2 SFDVKD. The CDR3 is 15 residues long. V lost 3 bases and J lost 4; bases outside the gene matches: 6.

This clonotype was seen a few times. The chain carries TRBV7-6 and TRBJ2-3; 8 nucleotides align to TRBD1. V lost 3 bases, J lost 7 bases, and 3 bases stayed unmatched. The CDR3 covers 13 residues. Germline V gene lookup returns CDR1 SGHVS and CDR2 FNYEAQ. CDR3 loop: CASSLGQENTQYF. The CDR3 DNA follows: TGTGCCAGCAGCTTGGGACAGGAAAATACGCAGTATTTT.

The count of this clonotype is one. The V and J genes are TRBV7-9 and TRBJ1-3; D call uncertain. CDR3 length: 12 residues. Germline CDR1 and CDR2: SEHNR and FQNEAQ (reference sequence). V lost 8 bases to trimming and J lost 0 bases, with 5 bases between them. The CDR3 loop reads CASCCSGNTIYF. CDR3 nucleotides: TGTGCCAGCTGCTGCTCTGGAAACACCATATATTTT.

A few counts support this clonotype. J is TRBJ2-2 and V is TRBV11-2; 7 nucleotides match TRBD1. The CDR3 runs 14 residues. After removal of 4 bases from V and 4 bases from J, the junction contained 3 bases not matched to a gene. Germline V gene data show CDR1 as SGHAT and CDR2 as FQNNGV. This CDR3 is CASSSDRVTGELFF. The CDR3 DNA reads TGTGCCAGCAGCTCAGACAGGGTCACCGGGGAGCTGTTTTTT.

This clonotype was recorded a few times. CDR3 sequence: CASSYEPAMAGNTIYF. CDR3 DNA: TGTGCCAGCAGTTACGAACCGGCAATGGCTGGAAACACCATATATTTT. V usage is TRBV6-5 and J usage is TRBJ1-3; D is uncertain. Germline CDR1 reads MNHEY; CDR2 reads SVGAGI. The CDR3 runs 16 residues. V dropped 2 bases and J dropped 2 bases, with 13 bases sitting between them.

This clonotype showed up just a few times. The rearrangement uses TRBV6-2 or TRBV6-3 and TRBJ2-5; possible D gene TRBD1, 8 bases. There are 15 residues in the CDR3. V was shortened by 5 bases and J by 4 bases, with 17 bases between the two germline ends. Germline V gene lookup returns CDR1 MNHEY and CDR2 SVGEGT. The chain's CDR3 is CASSQAGQAAETQYF. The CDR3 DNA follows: TGTGCCAGCAGTCAAGCGGGACAGGCTGCAGAGACCCAGTACTTC.

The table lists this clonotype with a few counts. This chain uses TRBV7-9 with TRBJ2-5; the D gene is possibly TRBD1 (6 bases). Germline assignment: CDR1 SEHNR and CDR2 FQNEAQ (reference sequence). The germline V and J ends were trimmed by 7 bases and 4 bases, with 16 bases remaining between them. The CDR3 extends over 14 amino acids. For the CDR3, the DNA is TGTGCCAGCAACCCGATACAGGGTAGAGAGACCCAGTACTTC. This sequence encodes CASNPIQGRETQYF.

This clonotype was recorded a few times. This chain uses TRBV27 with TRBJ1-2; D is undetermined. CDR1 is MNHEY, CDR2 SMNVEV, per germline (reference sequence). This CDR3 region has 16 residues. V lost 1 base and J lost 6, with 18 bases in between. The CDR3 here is CASSLFPDGNRDGYTF. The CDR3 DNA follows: TGTGCCAGCAGTTTATTCCCTGACGGGAATAGGGATGGCTACACCTTC.

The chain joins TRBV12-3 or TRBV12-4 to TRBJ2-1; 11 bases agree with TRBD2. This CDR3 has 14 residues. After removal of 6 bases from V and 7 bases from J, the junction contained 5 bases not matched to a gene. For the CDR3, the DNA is TGTGCCAGCAGACTAGCGGGGGCTGTTAATGAGCAGTTCTTC. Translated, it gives CASRLAGAVNEQFF.

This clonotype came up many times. CDR3 sequence (DNA): TGTGCCAGCAGCTTATCGGCTACCACAGATACGCAGTATTTT. This gives the protein CASSLSATTDTQYF. The V call is TRBV7-9, the J call TRBJ2-3, with D unclear. The CDR3 covers 14 residues. V shed 2 bases and J shed 2 bases, with 8 bases lying between them. The germline V gene encodes CDR1 SEHNR and CDR2 FQNEAQ (reference sequence).

The chain's CDR3 is CASRPGGSTEAFF. In DNA form, the CDR3 reads TGCGCCAGCAGGCCGGGAGGGAGCACTGAAGCTTTCTTT. The chain has TRBV5-1 and TRBJ1-1; D not resolved. CDR1 SGHRS and CDR2 YFSETQ come from the germline V gene. V was clipped by 5 bases and J by 4 bases, with 12 bases between them. The CDR3 contains 13 residues.

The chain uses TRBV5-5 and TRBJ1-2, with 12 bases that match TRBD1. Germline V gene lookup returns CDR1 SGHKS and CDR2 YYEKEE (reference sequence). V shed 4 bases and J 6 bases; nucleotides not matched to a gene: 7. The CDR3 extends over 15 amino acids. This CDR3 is CASSPGTGGFHGYTF. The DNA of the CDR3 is TGTGCCAGCAGCCCCGGGACAGGGGGCTTCCATGGCTACACCTTC. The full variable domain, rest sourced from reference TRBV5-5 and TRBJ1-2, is DAGVTQSPTHLIKTRGQQVTLRCSPISGHKSVSWYQQVLGQGPQFIFQYYEKEERGRGNFPDRFSARQFPNYSSELNVNALLLGDSALYLCASSPGTGGFHGYTFGSGTRLTVV.

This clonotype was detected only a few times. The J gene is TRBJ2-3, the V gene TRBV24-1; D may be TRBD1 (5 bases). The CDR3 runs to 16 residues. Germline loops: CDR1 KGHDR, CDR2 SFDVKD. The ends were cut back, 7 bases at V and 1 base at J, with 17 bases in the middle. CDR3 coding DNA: TGTGCCACCAGCACCTCGCAGGTAGGGGGCACAGATACGCAGTATTTT. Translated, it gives CATSTSQVGGTDTQYF.

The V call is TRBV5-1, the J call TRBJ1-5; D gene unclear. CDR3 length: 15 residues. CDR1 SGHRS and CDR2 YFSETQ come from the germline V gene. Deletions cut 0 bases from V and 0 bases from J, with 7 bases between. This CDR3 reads CASSLAPYSNQPQHF. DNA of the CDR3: TGCGCCAGCAGCTTGGCCCCTTATAGCAATCAGCCCCAGCATTTT.

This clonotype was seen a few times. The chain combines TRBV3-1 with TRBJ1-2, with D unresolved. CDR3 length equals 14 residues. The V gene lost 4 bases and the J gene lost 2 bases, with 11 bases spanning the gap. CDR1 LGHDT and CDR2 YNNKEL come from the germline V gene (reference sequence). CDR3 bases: TGTGCCAGCAGCCCGGAGGACGGCAACTATGGCTACACCTTC. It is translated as CASSPEDGNYGYTF.

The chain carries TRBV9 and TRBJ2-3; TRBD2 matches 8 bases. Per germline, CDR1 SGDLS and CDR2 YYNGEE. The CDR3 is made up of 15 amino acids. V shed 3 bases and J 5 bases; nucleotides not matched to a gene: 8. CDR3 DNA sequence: TGTGCCAGCAGCGCGGGACGGGGGGGCGGAGATACGCAGTATTTT. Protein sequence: CASSAGRGGGDTQYF.

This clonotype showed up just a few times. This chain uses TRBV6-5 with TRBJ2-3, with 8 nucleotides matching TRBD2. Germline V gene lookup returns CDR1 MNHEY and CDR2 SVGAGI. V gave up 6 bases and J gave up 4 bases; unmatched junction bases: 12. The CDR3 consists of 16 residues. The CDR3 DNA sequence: TGTGCCAGCAGACCCATGATCGGGGGGGCGGCAGATACGCAGTATTTT. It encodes CASRPMIGGAADTQYF.

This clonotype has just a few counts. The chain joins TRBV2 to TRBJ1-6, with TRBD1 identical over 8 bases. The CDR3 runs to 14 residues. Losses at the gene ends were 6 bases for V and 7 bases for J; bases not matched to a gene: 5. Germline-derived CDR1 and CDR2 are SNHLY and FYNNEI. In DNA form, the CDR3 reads TGTGCCAGCAGCGCCCGGACAGGGAATTCACCCCTCCACTTT. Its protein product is CASSARTGNSPLHF.

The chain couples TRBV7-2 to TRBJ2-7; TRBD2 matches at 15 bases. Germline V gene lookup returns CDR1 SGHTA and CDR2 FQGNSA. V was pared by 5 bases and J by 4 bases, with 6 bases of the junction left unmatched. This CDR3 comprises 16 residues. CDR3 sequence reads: CASSPWTSGGAYEQYF. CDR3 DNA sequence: TGTGCCAGCAGCCCTTGGACTAGCGGGGGGGCTTACGAGCAGTACTTC.

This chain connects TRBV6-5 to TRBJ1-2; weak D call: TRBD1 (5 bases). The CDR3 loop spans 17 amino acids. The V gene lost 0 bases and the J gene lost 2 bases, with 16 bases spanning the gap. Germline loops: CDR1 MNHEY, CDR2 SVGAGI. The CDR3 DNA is TGTGCCAGCAGTTACTCAGGGGCTGAAGGGGCCAACTATGGCTACACCTTC. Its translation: CASSYSGAEGANYGYTF.